This is a list of T cell receptor beta chains from one sample in a study of cytomegalovirus exposure and HLA in healthy donors. Clones were sequenced by immunoSEQ multiplex PCR, and TCRdb holds only the in-frame ones, with some missing. Found here are 110,000 to 150,000 clones, approximately 90% of them singletons; the top ten hold 0.6% to 0.8%. Specimen: PBMCs. These TCRs come from a young man in good health and CMV-seronegative. CDR3s include the opening cysteine and the closing phenylalanine or tryptophan. Fields, in order: J gene, V gene, clone size, D gene, CDR3 protein, CDR3 DNA. A D gene is named only where the DNA matches it firmly. Where a row states a size, it is once, few, many or the class of an expanded clone; other rows omit it.

j_call: TRBJ2-1
v_call: TRBV7-2
clone_size: .
d_call: TRBD1
cdr3_aa: CASSRSTGTGENEQFF
cdr3_nt: TGTGCCAGCAGTAGAAGTACGGGAACAGGGGAGAATGAGCAGTTCTTC

j_call: TRBJ1-3
v_call: TRBV7-9
clone_size: once
d_call: TRBD1
cdr3_aa: CASSLRDRDLAGNTIYF
cdr3_nt: TGTGCCAGCAGCCTCCGGGACAGAGACCTGGCTGGAAACACCATATATTTT

j_call: TRBJ2-1
v_call: TRBV5-1
clone_size: .
d_call: TRBD2
cdr3_aa: CASSPSSGGNNEQFF
cdr3_nt: TGCGCCAGCAGCCCTTCTAGCGGGGGAAACAATGAGCAGTTCTTC

j_call: TRBJ2-6
v_call: TRBV7-2
clone_size: .
d_call: .
cdr3_aa: CASSRFAVHSGANVLTF
cdr3_nt: TGTGCCAGCAGCAGATTCGCCGTACACTCTGGGGCCAACGTCCTGACTTTC

j_call: TRBJ1-4
v_call: TRBV11-2
clone_size: .
d_call: .
cdr3_aa: CASSPLATNEKLFF
cdr3_nt: TGTGCCAGCAGTCCACTCGCAACTAATGAAAAACTGTTTTTT

j_call: TRBJ1-4
v_call: TRBV5-1
clone_size: .
d_call: .
cdr3_aa: CASSLLATNEKLFF
cdr3_nt: TGCGCCAGCAGCTTGCTAGCAACTAATGAAAAACTGTTTTTT

j_call: TRBJ2-1
v_call: TRBV30
clone_size: .
d_call: .
cdr3_aa: CAWKSGRRGQNSYNEQFF
cdr3_nt: TGTGCCTGGAAATCTGGGCGGCGGGGCCAGAACTCCTACAATGAGCAGTTCTTC

j_call: TRBJ2-3
v_call: TRBV4-2
clone_size: .
d_call: TRBD2
cdr3_aa: CASSPGTSGGRGTDTQYF
cdr3_nt: TGTGCCAGCAGCCCTGGGACTAGCGGGGGGCGAGGCACAGATACGCAGTATTTT

j_call: TRBJ2-1
v_call: TRBV14
clone_size: .
d_call: .
cdr3_aa: CASSQVQGSYNEQFF
cdr3_nt: TGTGCCAGCAGCCAAGTCCAGGGGAGCTACAATGAGCAGTTCTTC

j_call: TRBJ2-3
v_call: TRBV7-9
clone_size: .
d_call: TRBD2
cdr3_aa: CASSSRMGRGAFLTDTQYF
cdr3_nt: TGTGCCAGCAGCTCTCGTATGGGGCGGGGGGCTTTTCTCACAGATACGCAGTATTTT

j_call: TRBJ2-3
v_call: TRBV5-1
clone_size: .
d_call: .
cdr3_aa: CASKITGRGTDTQYF
cdr3_nt: TGCGCCAGTAAAATAACAGGGAGAGGGACAGATACGCAGTATTTT

j_call: TRBJ2-3
v_call: TRBV7-9
clone_size: .
d_call: .
cdr3_aa: CASSGHRGGKDTQYF
cdr3_nt: TGTGCCAGCAGCGGACACAGGGGGGGCAAAGATACGCAGTATTTT

j_call: TRBJ2-3
v_call: TRBV6-5
clone_size: .
d_call: TRBD2
cdr3_aa: CASSYSLAGTDTQYF
cdr3_nt: TGTGCCAGCAGTTACTCCCTAGCGGGCACAGATACGCAGTATTTT

j_call: TRBJ1-2
v_call: TRBV10-3
clone_size: .
d_call: TRBD1
cdr3_aa: CAISESKDRIYGYTF
cdr3_nt: TGTGCCATCAGTGAGTCGAAGGACAGGATCTATGGCTACACCTTC

j_call: TRBJ2-3
v_call: TRBV2
clone_size: .
d_call: TRBD2
cdr3_aa: CASSEVTSGGDGTQYF
cdr3_nt: TGTGCCAGCAGTGAGGTCACTAGCGGGGGCGATGGTACGCAGTATTTT

j_call: TRBJ1-2
v_call: TRBV7-8
clone_size: .
d_call: TRBD1
cdr3_aa: CASSLYIGLGQGAYGYTF
cdr3_nt: TGTGCCAGCAGCCTATACATCGGCTTGGGACAGGGGGCGTATGGCTACACCTTC

j_call: TRBJ2-5
v_call: TRBV5-1
clone_size: .
d_call: .
cdr3_aa: CASSLSGVGQETQYF
cdr3_nt: TGCGCCAGCAGCCTGTCGGGGGTAGGGCAAGAGACCCAGTACTTC